These 26 T cell receptor beta chains share one sample of origin, sequenced in a study of early T cells in non-severe SARS-CoV-2 infection. TCRdb re-derived calls from the 5' RACE reads in MiXCR, one entry per CDR3 protein. The table has about 57,000 distinct CDR3 sequences, 10% to 15% seen once. What was sequenced was whole blood. These receptors all come from an adult who was a healthcare worker with PCR-confirmed SARS-CoV-2 infection or an uninfected control (not recorded which).

The J gene is TRBJ2-5, the V gene TRBV3-1, with TRBD2 matching 8 bases. CDR1 and CDR2 (germline): LGHDT, YNNKEL (reference sequence). V gave up 5 bases and J gave up 1 base; unmatched junction bases: 9. The CDR3 spans 16 residues. CDR3 residues: CASSGPQAGVQETQYF. In DNA form, the CDR3 reads TGTGCCAGCAGCGGCCCCCAAGCGGGGGTCCAAGAGACCCAGTACTTC.

This clonotype was found many times. The gene calls are TRBV7-9 and TRBJ1-5, with D possibly being TRBD1 (5 bases). The CDR3 has 15 residues. V lost 5 bases, J lost 9 bases, and 20 bases lay in between. Per germline, CDR1 SEHNR and CDR2 FQNEAQ (reference sequence). CDR3 sequence (DNA): TGTGCCAGCAGCACGGGGACGGCGGTGGAAGGGCCCCAGCATTTT. Translated, it gives CASSTGTAVEGPQHF.

At least ten counts were recorded for this clonotype. This chain links TRBV3-1 with TRBJ1-3; D may be TRBD1 (5 bases). Germline loops: CDR1 LGHDT, CDR2 YNNKEL (reference sequence). The V and J ends lost 4 bases and 4 bases respectively, with 11 bases between them. CDR3 size: 14 residues. Here the CDR3 DNA reads TGTGCCAGCAGCCGCTCCGGGGGAGGAAACACCATATATTTT. Its protein is CASSRSGGGNTIYF.

The sample holds many counts of this clonotype. This sequence joins TRBV6-6 and TRBJ2-3; D ambiguous. The CDR3 totals 14 residues. Trimming took off 3 bases at V and 1 base at J, with 8 bases between the two ends. From germline, CDR1 is MNHNY and CDR2 SVGAGI (reference sequence). The CDR3 DNA reads as TGTGCCAGCAGTTATGAGGTTGGCACAGATACGCAGTATTTT. Its translation is CASSYEVGTDTQYF.

At least ten counts were recorded for this clonotype. CDR3 residues: CASSYPSSGANVLTF. The CDR3 nucleotides are TGTGCCAGCAGTTACCCGTCCTCTGGGGCCAACGTCCTGACTTTC. The chain uses TRBV6-2 or TRBV6-3 and TRBJ2-6, with D unclear. This CDR3 is built from 15 residues. Germline V gene lookup returns CDR1 MNHEY and CDR2 SVGEGT. Trimming took 2 bases from V and 0 from J, leaving 5 bases between them.

The chain employs TRBV7-2 and TRBJ1-6; no clear D gene. The CDR3 sequence is 15 residues long. CDR1 and CDR2 (germline): SGHTA, FQGNSA. V lost 4 bases and J lost 4, with 11 bases in between. CDR3 coding DNA: TGTGCCAGCAGCTACACTCCCGGGTATAATTCACCCCTCCACTTT. It yields the protein CASSYTPGYNSPLHF.

This clonotype was counted at least ten times. The rearrangement joins TRBV14 to TRBJ2-3, with unresolved D. Germline-derived CDR1 and CDR2 are SGHDN and FVKESK. Trimming shortened V by 4 bases and J by 7 bases, and 6 bases separated the two germline ends. The CDR3 runs 11 residues. The CDR3 reads CASSRANTQYF. DNA for the CDR3: TGTGCCAGCAGCCGCGCGAATACGCAGTATTTT.

This clonotype has a count of ten or more. This chain links TRBV7-9 with TRBJ2-1; D gene uncertain. Trimming took 2 bases from V and 8 from J, leaving 7 bases between them. The germline V gene has CDR1 SEHNR and CDR2 FQNEAQ (reference sequence). This CDR3 spans 12 amino acids. The CDR3 loop is CASSLLTDEQFF. The CDR3 DNA is TGTGCCAGCAGCTTACTGACGGATGAGCAGTTCTTC. Together with reference TRBV7-9 and TRBJ2-1, the CDR3 gives the full variable domain: DTGVSQNPRHKITKRGQNVTFRCDPISEHNRLYWYRQTLGQGPEFLTYFQNEAQLEKSRLLSDRFSAERPKGSFSTLEIQRTEQGDSAMYLCASSLLTDEQFFGPGTRLTVL.

This clonotype was seen many times. The V call is TRBV25-1, the J call TRBJ1-6, with a tentative D call TRBD1 (5 bases). CDR3 length: 13 residues. V was cut by 8 bases and J by 5 bases, with 10 bases left in between. Germline V gene sequence: CDR1 MGHDK, CDR2 SYGVNS. The CDR3 sequence is CASRDLDNSPLHF. CDR3 nucleotide sequence: TGTGCCAGCCGGGACCTTGATAATTCACCCCTCCACTTT.

As to this clonotype: Given a much more abundant clone one base away, this may be a read error. J is TRBJ2-1 and V is TRBV7-7, with 7 nucleotides matching TRBD2. The closer fit of TRBJ2-7 to the DNA end suggests the J call may be wrong. Germline V gene sequence: CDR1 SSHAT, CDR2 FNYEAQ (reference sequence). The CDR3 has 18 amino acids. CDR3 bases: TGTGCCAGCAGCCCTCGCCCTCCTCTAGCGGCCTCCTACAATGAGCAGTACTTC. Amino acids: CASSPRPPLAASYNEQYF.

This clonotype came up many times. The chain carries TRBV27 and TRBJ1-2; D is uncertain. V lost 4 bases to trimming and J lost 8 bases, with 14 bases between them. This CDR3 has 13 residues. CDR1 is MNHEY and CDR2 is SMNVEV in the germline V gene (reference sequence). The CDR3 region has the DNA TGTGCCAGCAGTTCGGTGGCAGCCAGGGGCTACACCTTC. Its translation: CASSSVAARGYTF.

This clonotype came up many times. The chain is built from TRBV6-5 and TRBJ1-1; no clear D gene. CDR1 and CDR2 from the germline V gene are MNHEY and SVGAGI. This CDR3 is built from 13 residues. Between the trimmed V and J ends, which lost 3 bases and 5 bases, there was a span of 10 bases. DNA for the CDR3: TGTGCCAGCAGTTATCTGGATTGGACTGAAGCTTTCTTT. Residues: CASSYLDWTEAFF.

The rearrangement uses TRBV30 and TRBJ2-7; TRBD1 aligns across 11 bases. Germline V gives CDR1 GTSNPN, CDR2 SVGIG (reference sequence). CDR3 size: 14 residues. Unmatched junction bases numbered 9, after V lost 7 bases and J lost 4 bases. The CDR3 coding sequence is TGTGCCTTTTTAGGACAGGGGGCGGTTTACGAGCAGTACTTC. Protein: CAFLGQGAVYEQYF. Using reference TRBV30 and TRBJ2-7 for the parts outside the CDR3, the full variable domain is SQTIHQWPATLVQPVGSPLSLECTVEGTSNPNLYWYRQAAGRGLQLLFYSVGIGQISSEVPQNLSASRPQDRQFILSSKKLLLSDSGFYLCAFLGQGAVYEQYFGPGTRLTVT.

This clonotype showed up just a few times. The rearrangement uses TRBV6-1 and TRBJ1-5; D might be TRBD1 (5 bases). Germline assignment: CDR1 MNHNS and CDR2 SASEGT. CDR3 length equals 14 residues. Trimming shortened V by 1 base and J by 6 bases, and 10 bases separated the two germline ends. As DNA, the CDR3 is TGTGCCAGCAGTGAAGGGCTGGGGGGTCAGCCCCAGCATTTT. Encoded protein: CASSEGLGGQPQHF.

This clonotype was found many times. This chain connects TRBV4-1 to TRBJ2-5, with no clear D. The V gene's germline CDR1 is MGHRA and CDR2 YSYEKL. The germline V and J ends were trimmed by 0 bases and 5 bases, with 13 bases remaining between them. CDR3 size: 15 residues. The CDR3 bases are TGCGCCAGCAGCCAAGAATCAAGGAGATGGGAGACCCAGTACTTC. Residues: CASSQESRRWETQYF.

This clonotype has a handful of counts. This chain joins TRBV29-1 and TRBJ1-2; D unclear. Germline CDR1 reads SQVTM; CDR2 reads ANQGSEA. The CDR3 has 14 amino acids. Deletions cut 1 base from V and 1 base from J, with 10 bases between. CDR3: CSVEAPDRNYGYTF. The CDR3 DNA is TGCAGCGTTGAAGCCCCGGACCGTAACTATGGCTACACCTTC.

With regard to this clonotype: A much larger clonotype is one base distant, so this may be a read error. This chain joins TRBV19 and TRBJ2-7, with a tentative D call TRBD2 (5 bases). Germline values: CDR1 LNHDA, CDR2 SQIVND (reference sequence). V lost 4 bases to trimming and J lost 3 bases, with 16 bases between them. The CDR3 is made up of 15 amino acids. In nucleotides, the CDR3 is TGTGCCAGTAGTAACGACATGGGAGAGGACTACGAGCAGTACTTC. It specifies CASSNDMGEDYEQYF.

As concerns this clonotype: This may be a read error: a much more frequent sequence differs by one nucleotide. This chain links TRBV2 with TRBJ1-2; D call uncertain. The CDR3 has 12 residues. V was cut by 5 bases and J by 12 bases, with 16 bases left in between. Germline V CDR1 and CDR2: SNHLY, FYNNEI. CDR3 nucleotide sequence: TGTGCCAGCAGTCTTGACATGCGAGGCCACACCTTC. As protein: CASSLDMRGHTF.

This clonotype was counted many times. This chain joins TRBV6-2 or TRBV6-3 and TRBJ2-1; 10 bases line up with TRBD2. The J segment lost 7 bases and the V segment lost 3 bases, leaving 6 bases of the junction unmatched. The CDR3 runs 15 residues. Germline CDR1 is MNHEY and CDR2 is SVGEGT. The chain's CDR3 is CASSYRLAGLNEQFF. CDR3 nucleotides: TGTGCCAGCAGTTATAGACTAGCGGGCTTGAATGAGCAGTTCTTC.

This clonotype was detected ten times or more. V usage is TRBV6-2 or TRBV6-3 and J usage is TRBJ2-3; a possible D gene is TRBD1 (6 bases). The CDR3 length is 15 residues. Germline V gene data show CDR1 as MNHEY and CDR2 as SVGEGT. V lost 4 bases, J lost 1 base, and 12 bases lay in between. The CDR3 bases are TGTGCCAGCAGTTCAGGACAGACCCGCACAGATACGCAGTATTTT. This codes for CASSSGQTRTDTQYF.

With respect to this clonotype: This could be a read error, since a much larger clone is one nucleotide away. The chain has TRBV7-9 and TRBJ2-5; TRBD2 matches at 9 bases. The germline V gene encodes CDR1 SEHNR and CDR2 FQNEAQ (reference sequence). The CDR3 is 13 amino acids. CDR3 sequence reads: CVSSQGLAETQYF. For the CDR3, the DNA is TGTGTCAGCAGCCAGGGACTAGCAGAGACCCAGTACTTC.

This clonotype was seen repeatedly, ten times or more. The chain is built from TRBV10-3 and TRBJ1-5; D perhaps matches TRBD1 (6 bases). The V gene lost 3 bases and the J gene lost 0 bases, with 12 bases spanning the gap. Germline loops: CDR1 ENHRY, CDR2 SYGVKD. This CDR3 contains 16 residues. CDR3 sequence (DNA): TGTGCCATCAGTGATAGGGGGGATAATAGCAATCAGCCCCAGCATTTT. The encoded protein is CAISDRGDNSNQPQHF.

This clonotype was counted ten times or more. The chain uses TRBV7-6 and TRBJ2-5; TRBD2 aligns across 10 bases. The CDR3 length is 16 residues. J lost 4 bases, V lost 4 bases, and 9 bases had no gene match. Germline CDR1 and CDR2: SGHVS and FNYEAQ. In DNA, the CDR3 is TGTGCCAGCAGCTCTTTCAGCGGGGGGGCCCCAGAGACCCAGTACTTC. It yields the protein CASSSFSGGAPETQYF.

This clonotype was detected ten times or more. CDR3 loop: CASSRTSGVNEQFF. CDR3 in DNA: TGTGCCAGCAGCCGCACTAGCGGGGTAAATGAGCAGTTCTTC. V and J are TRBV6-2 or TRBV6-3 and TRBJ2-1; 10 bases are a match to TRBD2. Germline V gene lookup returns CDR1 MNHEY and CDR2 SVGEGT. The J segment lost 7 bases and the V segment lost 6 bases, leaving 6 bases of the junction unmatched. The CDR3 contains 14 residues.

The table lists this clonotype with many counts. CDR3 in amino acids: CASSPLGGQGDYTF. CDR3 DNA sequence: TGTGCCAGCTCACCCCTAGGGGGACAGGGGGACTACACCTTC. This rearrangement joins TRBV18 to TRBJ1-2; 11 bases are a match to TRBD1. Germline CDR1 reads KGHSH; CDR2 reads LQKENI. V dropped 3 bases and J dropped 10; count of bases not matched to a gene: 7. The CDR3 loop spans 14 amino acids.

V gene TRBV11-2 combines with J gene TRBJ2-3, with D possibly being TRBD1 (6 bases). The CDR3 is 12 residues long. V was pared by 8 bases and J by 4 bases, with 10 bases between. The germline V gene has CDR1 SGHAT and CDR2 FQNNGV. The DNA of the CDR3 is TGTGCCAGCGCCAAGGGGGCAGATACGCAGTATTTT. Encoded protein: CASAKGADTQYF.